This section outlines one T cell receptor beta chain sequence together with its context. Antigen unknown. The data were obtained in a study of T-cell memory formation after mild COVID-19. Study conclusions and caveats: Mostly located in CM and EM were contracting CD4+ clones, with contracting CD8+ clones located in EMRA. Nothing showed for sure that second-wave clones peaking on day 37 were SARS-CoV-2 specific.

TCRdb called the 5' RACE reads again in MiXCR, with one record for every CDR3 protein. The sample contains about 470,000 distinct CDR3 sequences, roughly 18% of which appear only once. V lost 4 bases and J lost 6, with 11 bases in between. The CDR3 sequence is 13 residues long. Germline loops: CDR1 SGHAT, CDR2 FQNNGV. The sample consisted of PBMCs or a T cell subset sorted from them (not recorded which). The chain is built from TRBV11-2 and TRBJ2-3; D unresolved. This sequence originates from an adult woman who had mild COVID-19 (a few samples of this study predate the infection). Cell type and time point are not known. The chain's CDR3 is CASSSGPLDTQYF. The CDR3 DNA sequence: TGTGCCAGCAGCTCCGGACCACTGGATACGCAGTATTTT.